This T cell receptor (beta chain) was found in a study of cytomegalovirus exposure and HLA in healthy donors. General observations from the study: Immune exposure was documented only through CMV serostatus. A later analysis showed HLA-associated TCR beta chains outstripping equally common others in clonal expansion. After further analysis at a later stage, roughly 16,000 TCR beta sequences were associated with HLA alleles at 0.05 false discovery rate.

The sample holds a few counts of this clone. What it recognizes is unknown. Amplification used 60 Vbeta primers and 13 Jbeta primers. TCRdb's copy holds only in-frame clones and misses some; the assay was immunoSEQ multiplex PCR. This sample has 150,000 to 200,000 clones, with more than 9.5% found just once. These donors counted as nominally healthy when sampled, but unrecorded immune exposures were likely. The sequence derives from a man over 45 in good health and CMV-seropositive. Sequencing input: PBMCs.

DNA of the CDR3: TGTGCCAGCAGGGGGGGGCGCAACCGGTATGAGCAGTTCTTC. It is translated as CASRGGRNRYEQFF. This chain uses TRBV6-5 with TRBJ2-1; TRBD2 might be the D (7 bases). Per the germline V gene, CDR1 is MNHEY and CDR2 is SVGAGI. The CDR3 sequence is 14 residues long. Trimming stripped 6 bases from V and 8 bases from J, with 17 bases between.